This T cell receptor beta chain was sequenced for a study of regulatory T cells in long-lasting Graves disease. Time point in this sample: newly diagnosed GD, antithyroid drugs for less than 3 months. Following extraction of RNA from PBMCs, that RNA was used to make the TCR library. Assembly of TCR beta libraries relied on iRepertoire HTBI primers together with Arm-PCR of CDR3 regions. MiXCR, applied by TCRdb to the multiplex PCR reads, yields one record per CDR3 protein. The table includes a few hundred thousand distinct CDR3 sequences, 16% detected once. This clonotype has ten or more counts. CDR1 is SQVTM, CDR2 ANQGSEA, per germline. With 5 bases clipped from V and 0 bases from J, the junction kept 8 bases outside the gene matches. The CDR3 spans 15 residues. These records were also assigned to another study, of T cells in Graves' hyperthyroidism and ophthalmopathy.

This specimen consisted of peripheral blood mononuclear cells (PBMCs), obtained at new diagnosis, from a patient treated with antithyroid drugs. The TCR comes from a man aged 40-49 years with Graves disease. V is TRBV29-1 and J is TRBJ2-3; TRBD1 aligns across 7 bases. CDR3 region: CSVRTGNLSTDTQYF. The CDR3, as DNA: TGCAGCGTTCGGACAGGAAACTTAAGCACAGATACGCAGTATTTT.